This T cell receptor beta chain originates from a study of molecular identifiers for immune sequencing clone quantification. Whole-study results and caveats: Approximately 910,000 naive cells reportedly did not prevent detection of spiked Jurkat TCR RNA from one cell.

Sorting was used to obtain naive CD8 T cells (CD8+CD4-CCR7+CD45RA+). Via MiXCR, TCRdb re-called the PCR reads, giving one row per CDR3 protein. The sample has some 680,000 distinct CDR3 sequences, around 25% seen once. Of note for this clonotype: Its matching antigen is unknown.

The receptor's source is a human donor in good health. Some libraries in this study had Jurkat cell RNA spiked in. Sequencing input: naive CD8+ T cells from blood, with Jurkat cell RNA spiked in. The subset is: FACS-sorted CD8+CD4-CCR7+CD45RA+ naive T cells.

CDR3 in DNA: TGTGCCACCGGGGACAGGCCCACTTACACCGGGGAGCTGTTTTTT. It specifies CATGDRPTYTGELFF. The V and J genes are TRBV27 and TRBJ2-2, with TRBD1 matching over 8 bases. With 10 bases clipped from V and 3 bases from J, the junction kept 10 bases outside the gene matches. The CDR3 loop spans 15 amino acids. Germline V CDR1 and CDR2: MNHEY, SMNVEV (reference sequence).